Sequencing of this T cell receptor beta chain was carried out in a study of blood T cell repertoires in COVID-19 (dated by TCRdb to 2018 to 2021). Looking at the study overall: Samples covering the acute and convalescent phases of COVID-19 were provided by collaborators in the United States, Italy and Spain. The material from the prospective study consisted of cDNA or gDNA derived from T cells, B-cell-depleted T cells, or PBMCs. Deeply sampled blood TCRbeta repertoires from subjects exposed to, actively infected with, or recovered from COVID-19 were included in the dataset. A freely available public database, intended as a resource for researchers studying the immune response to SARS-CoV-2, is where the repertoires were released. Samples came from the ongoing ImmuneRACE study (first 160 participants) plus 1,254 subjects from 6 global collaborators. A de-identified subject ID, COVID-19 status, age in years and sex were almost always included in the sample metadata. Where available, HLA class I and class II types were taken from metadata supplied by the sample provider and were not determined by assay-based typing. Findings and caveats that apply to the study as a whole: The amount of clinical and demographic metadata varied by source and participant and was provided uncurated.

Including the terminal cysteine and phenylalanine, the CDR3 comprises 14 residues. Of all the DNA, just the CDR3 is kept, 42 bases in frame from base 1. The germline V gene supplies CDR1 KGHSH and CDR2 LQKENI. The junction shows trimming of 6 bases on V and 2 bases on J, and the gene matches do not reach 7 bases of it. The immunoSEQ Assay, a bias-controlled multiplex PCR, was used to amplify TCRbeta CDR3 regions from genomic DNA. The paper's data handling went like this. The number of nucleated cells in each sample was estimated by amplification of reference gene primers within the assay. Sequence reads were collapsed and filtered to measure the absolute abundance of every unique TCRbeta CDR3 rearrangement. Productive Simpson clonality was computed per sample as the square root of Simpson's diversity index over productive rearrangements. TCRdb carries this immuneACCESS record with in-frame sequences only. Its versions omit some clonotypes, under half of them owing to an unresolved V gene in the studies checked, with the rest unexplained. From that table come the V and J calls and clone size; the DNA was used to work out D and trimming. The sample profile shows 450,000 to 500,000 clones; 75% to 90% of them were found once. The ten biggest clones cover under 0.75% of the sample.

Participants in the prospective study were aged roughly 18 to 90 years, lived in 24 United States geographic areas, and enrolled through a virtual design. In the prospective study, cohorts were assigned on the basis of participant-reported clinical history obtained from a screening survey and a study questionnaire. ImmuneRACE Cohort 3 recovered participants were defined by two consecutive negative NP/OP PCR tests, healthcare professional clearance, or symptom resolution. In the prospective study, whole blood, serum and a nasopharyngeal or oropharyngeal swab were collected from each participant by mobile phlebotomists. Participants in the prospective study had the option to provide additional blood draws and questionnaires over a roughly 2-month period. Before DNA extraction, blood samples from the prospective study were shipped at room temperature or frozen. Comments on this clone: The antigen this receptor binds is unknown. Base qualities are not provided; no much larger clone lies one nucleotide away.

This sequence originates from a woman aged 18-29 years who had recovered from COVID-19. The chain is made from TRBV18 and TRBJ2-7, with 7 middle bases fitting TRBD2. Specimen: PBMCs or T cells enriched from blood (not recorded which). The base sequence is TGTGCCAGCTCCACCGGCGGGGGACCCTACGAGCAGTACTTC. Its protein product is CASSTGGGPYEQYF. Full variable domain (CDR3 extended with the reference TRBV18 and TRBJ2-7 proteins): NAGVMQNPRHLVRRRGQEARLRCSPMKGHSHVYWYRQLPEEGLKFMVYLQKENIIDESGMPKERFSAEFPKEGPSILRIQQVVRGDSAAYFCASSTGGGPYEQYFGPGTRLTVT.